What follows is one T cell receptor beta chain and its context. Sequenced by immunoSEQ multiplex PCR; TCRdb stores in-frame clones only, minus some. There are over 350,000 clones in the sample; around 93% occur only once, and approximately 0.02% lies in the top ten. This sample was included in a study of shared T cell receptors in the human thymus. The V end was cut by 5 bases, the J end by 2 bases, with 16 bases between. Germline V gives CDR1 LNHNV, CDR2 YYDKDF (reference sequence). This CDR3 has 15 residues. V and J are TRBV15 and TRBJ2-7; D is possibly TRBD2 (5 bases). The TCR was taken from a human donor. Sequences were obtained from thymocytes. The CDR3 spells CATSPAWTVTYEQYF. The CDR3 nucleotides are TGTGCCACCAGCCCCGCCTGGACTGTTACCTACGAGCAGTACTTC.